Listed here are 24 T cell receptor beta chains from one sample, sequenced in a study of T-cell reconstitution after alpha-beta-depleted transplantation in children. TCRbeta library preparation incorporated unique molecular identifiers. Via MiXCR, TCRdb re-called the PCR reads, giving one row per CDR3 protein. The sample lists tens of thousands of distinct CDR3 sequences; 5.5% to 7.5% were seen once. The sample here was PBMCs, mostly from graft donor cells, taken 60 days after TCRalphabeta/CD19-depleted stem cell transplant. Source of these receptors: a female patient younger than 10 who had a stem cell transplant for aplastic anemia, so the T cells may come from the graft donor.

This clonotype was detected a few times. V and J are TRBV4-1 and TRBJ1-2; tentative D call: TRBD1 (5 bases). The CDR3 contains 15 residues. Germline CDR1 reads MGHRA; CDR2 reads YSYEKL. V was trimmed by 0 bases and J by 8 bases, leaving 16 bases between them. CDR3 DNA: TGCGCCAGCAGCCAAGATTGGGGTGGGGGTAGCGGCTACACCTTC. The encoded protein is CASSQDWGGGSGYTF.

This clonotype was seen a handful of times. The chain combines TRBV30 with TRBJ2-3, with 10 bases identical to TRBD1. Germline values: CDR1 GTSNPN, CDR2 SVGIG (reference sequence). V was pared by 3 bases and J by 1 base, with 4 bases of the junction left unmatched. The CDR3 totals 15 residues. The CDR3, as DNA: TGTGCCTGGAGCGAGGGGACAGGGGGCACAGATACGCAGTATTTT. Translation: CAWSEGTGGTDTQYF.

This clonotype was recorded at least ten times. The rearrangement uses TRBV7-9 and TRBJ1-2; no firm D call. The germline V gene has CDR1 SEHNR and CDR2 FQNEAQ (reference sequence). The CDR3 has 14 residues. Trimming took off 2 bases at V and 5 bases at J, with 12 bases between the two ends. In DNA, the CDR3 is TGTGCCAGCAGCTTAAAGAGCCCACCTTATGGCTACACCTTC. It codes for CASSLKSPPYGYTF.

This clonotype has a count of ten or more. V and J are TRBV18 and TRBJ2-7, with TRBD1 as a possible D gene (6 bases). V was pared by 3 bases and J by 3 bases, with 6 bases between. Germline assignment: CDR1 KGHSH and CDR2 LQKENI. There are 12 residues in the CDR3. The CDR3, as DNA: TGTGCCAGCTCACCCAGGGGCTACGAGCAGTACTTC. Protein product: CASSPRGYEQYF.

The table lists this clonotype with many counts. This CDR3 is CASSAGLAGDEQFF. CDR3 DNA sequence: TGTGCCAGCAGCGCGGGACTAGCGGGAGATGAGCAGTTCTTC. The genes are TRBV9 and TRBJ2-1, with 14 bases matching TRBD2. V shed 3 bases, J shed 8 bases, and the junction held 1 base outside the gene matches. The CDR3 is made up of 14 amino acids. The germline V gene has CDR1 SGDLS and CDR2 YYNGEE. Full variable domain (missing parts from reference TRBV9 and TRBJ2-1): DSGVTQTPKHLITATGQRVTLRCSPRSGDLSVYWYQQSLDQGLQFLIQYYNGEERAKGNILERFSAQQFPDLHSELNLSSLELGDSALYFCASSAGLAGDEQFFGPGTRLTVL.

Remarks on this clonotype: This clone may be a read error of a much larger clone one base away. This sequence joins TRBV5-4 and TRBJ1-4, with D unclear. Germline CDR1 is SGHNT and CDR2 is YYREEE (reference sequence). V shed 4 bases and J shed 8 bases, with 9 bases lying between them. The CDR3 is 12 amino acids. The CDR3: CASSTPVEKLFF. The CDR3 DNA sequence: TGTGCCAGCAGCACGCCGGTCGAAAAACTGTTTTTT. Full variable domain (missing parts from reference TRBV5-4 and TRBJ1-4): ETGVTQSPTHLIKTRGQQVTLRCSSQSGHNTVSWYQQALGQGPQFIFQYYREEENGRGNFPPRFSGLQFPNYSSELNVNALELDDSALYLCASSTPVEKLFFGSGTQLSVL.

The V call is TRBV6-5, the J call TRBJ2-1; 10 bases are shared with TRBD2. Germline V gene sequence: CDR1 MNHEY, CDR2 SVGAGI. The CDR3 covers 20 residues. V gave up 0 bases and J gave up 0 bases; unmatched junction bases: 11. CDR3 region: CASSYSRAAGGEPSYNEQFF. The CDR3 DNA reads as TGTGCCAGCAGTTACTCCAGGGCAGCGGGAGGGGAGCCCTCCTACAATGAGCAGTTCTTC.

This clonotype appeared a few times. The genes are TRBV7-8 and TRBJ2-4; weak D call: TRBD2 (5 bases). Germline V CDR1 and CDR2: SGHVS, FQNEAQ. The V end was cut by 3 bases, the J end by 3 bases, with 12 bases between. The CDR3 has 15 amino acids. CDR3 coding DNA: TGTGCCAGCAGCTTGAGGGATTATGGCAAAAACATTCAGTACTTC. This gives the protein CASSLRDYGKNIQYF. Together with reference TRBV7-8 and TRBJ2-4, the CDR3 gives the full variable domain: GAGVSQSPRYKVAKRGQDVALRCDPISGHVSLFWYQQALGQGPEFLTYFQNEAQLDKSGLPSDRFFAERPEGSVSTLKIQRTQQEDSAVYLCASSLRDYGKNIQYFGAGTRLSVL.

This clonotype appeared many times. The J gene is TRBJ1-5, the V gene TRBV6-6; 8 nucleotides align to TRBD1. CDR1 and CDR2 (germline): MNHNY, SVGAGI (reference sequence). Trimming took 4 bases from V and 2 from J; bases not matched to a gene: 7. The length of the CDR3 is 16 residues. CDR3 coding DNA: TGTGCCAGCAGTTCCACCGACAGGGGTGGCAATCAGCCCCAGCATTTT. It yields the protein CASSSTDRGGNQPQHF.

This clonotype was recorded a few times. This chain's CDR3 is CASSKGDRVVSGELFF. The CDR3 DNA is TGTGCCAGCAGCAAGGGGGACAGGGTTGTTTCCGGGGAGCTGTTTTTT. This chain connects TRBV27 to TRBJ2-2; TRBD1 matches at 9 bases. CDR3 length: 16 residues. The germline CDR1 and CDR2 sequences are MNHEY and SMNVEV (reference sequence). The J segment lost 6 bases and the V segment lost 6 bases, leaving 11 bases of the junction unmatched.

This clonotype came up once. This may be a read error, as it is one base from a much larger clone. This chain connects TRBV20-1 to TRBJ2-7, with 10 bases lining up with TRBD2. Germline CDR1 reads DFQATT; CDR2 reads SNEGSKA (reference sequence). The CDR3 length is 15 residues. The trim removed 6 bases at V and 3 bases at J, leaving 11 bases unmatched. CDR3 sequence reads: CSAMGLAKTHYEQYF. In nucleotides, the CDR3 is TGCAGTGCGATGGGACTAGCGAAAACCCACTACGAGCAGTACTTC.

Many counts were recorded for this clonotype. V usage is TRBV28 and J usage is TRBJ1-1, with TRBD1 as a possible D gene (5 bases). With 5 bases removed from V and 1 base from J, the gap between germline ends came to 14 bases. There are 15 residues in the CDR3. Germline V gene lookup returns CDR1 MDHEN and CDR2 SYDVKM. The CDR3 reads CASSTPGLRNTEAFF. CDR3 nucleotide sequence: TGTGCCAGCAGTACACCGGGACTCCGGAACACTGAAGCTTTCTTT. Looking up the rest from reference TRBV28 and TRBJ1-1 gives the full variable domain: DVKVTQSSRYLVKRTGEKVFLECVQDMDHENMFWYRQDPGLGLRLIYFSYDVKMKEKGDIPEGYSVSREKKERFSLILESASTNQTSMYLCASSTPGLRNTEAFFGQGTRLTVV.

This clonotype has more than one count but fewer than ten. V usage is TRBV9 and J usage is TRBJ2-2; TRBD1 aligns across 8 bases. V trimming: 5 bases; J trimming: 5 bases; junction bases outside the gene matches: 5. From germline, CDR1 is SGDLS and CDR2 YYNGEE. The CDR3 spans 14 residues. The CDR3 here is CASRAGGETGELFF. The CDR3 coding sequence is TGTGCCAGCAGGGCAGGGGGCGAAACCGGGGAGCTGTTTTTT. Together with reference TRBV9 and TRBJ2-2, the CDR3 gives the full variable domain: DSGVTQTPKHLITATGQRVTLRCSPRSGDLSVYWYQQSLDQGLQFLIQYYNGEERAKGNILERFSAQQFPDLHSELNLSSLELGDSALYFCASRAGGETGELFFGEGSRLTVL.

This clonotype was observed many times. This chain uses TRBV7-8 with TRBJ2-1; D is perhaps TRBD1 or TRBD2 (5 bases each). Trimming took 2 bases from V and 7 from J, leaving 18 bases between them. Per the germline V gene, CDR1 is SGHVS and CDR2 is FQNEAQ. The CDR3 consists of 16 residues. The CDR3 region is CASSLSGWGFRNEQFF. DNA for the CDR3: TGTGCCAGCAGCTTATCGGGTTGGGGGTTTAGGAATGAGCAGTTCTTC. The whole variable domain, remainder taken from reference TRBV7-8 and TRBJ2-1, is GAGVSQSPRYKVAKRGQDVALRCDPISGHVSLFWYQQALGQGPEFLTYFQNEAQLDKSGLPSDRFFAERPEGSVSTLKIQRTQQEDSAVYLCASSLSGWGFRNEQFFGPGTRLTVL.

Judged by abundance, this clonotype is medium-sized. The genes are TRBV12-3 or TRBV12-4 and TRBJ1-5; perhaps TRBD1 as D (5 bases). The V and J ends lost 5 bases and 5 bases respectively, with 16 bases between them. This CDR3 is built from 15 residues. CDR3 bases: TGTGCCAGCAGTGGGGTTGATGGGGGACATCAGCCCCAGCATTTT. This sequence encodes CASSGVDGGHQPQHF.

The CDR3 loop is CAISESTGGSTDTQYF. CDR3 bases: TGTGCCATCAGTGAGTCGACAGGGGGCAGCACAGATACGCAGTATTTT. The chain couples TRBV10-3 to TRBJ2-3; 10 bases match TRBD1. The CDR3 is made up of 16 amino acids. The ends lost 0 bases at V and 0 bases at J; junction bases unmatched: 0. Germline CDR1 is ENHRY and CDR2 is SYGVKD.

In its sample, this clonotype ranks as medium-sized (0.01 to 0.1%). V is TRBV20-1 and J is TRBJ2-7; TRBD2 matches at 12 bases. This CDR3 spans 14 amino acids. Germline values: CDR1 DFQATT, CDR2 SNEGSKA (reference sequence). The ends lost 6 bases at V and 2 bases at J; junction bases unmatched: 5. The CDR3 loop is CSARLAGEPYEQYF. For the CDR3, the DNA is TGCAGTGCCCGACTAGCGGGAGAGCCCTACGAGCAGTACTTC.

In this sample, this clonotype turned up a few times. CDR3 sequence: CASSQKGAGELFF. In nucleotides, the CDR3 is TGTGCCAGCAGCCAAAAGGGGGCCGGGGAGCTGTTTTTT. The V gene is TRBV3-1, the J gene TRBJ2-2; D possibly corresponds to TRBD1 (6 bases). The CDR3 extends over 13 amino acids. Germline V gene data show CDR1 as LGHDT and CDR2 as YNNKEL (reference sequence). V was trimmed by 2 bases and J by 6 bases, leaving 7 bases between them.

This clonotype was seen only a few times. The chain uses TRBV3-1 and TRBJ1-5, with no clear D. Deletions cut 4 bases from V and 1 base from J, with 5 bases between. Germline V lookup: CDR1 LGHDT, CDR2 YNNKEL (reference sequence). The CDR3 loop spans 13 amino acids. The CDR3 nucleotides read TGTGCCAGCAGCCCAGCGAGCAATCAGCCCCAGCATTTT. As protein: CASSPASNQPQHF. Variable domain in full (rest from reference TRBV3-1 and TRBJ1-5): DTAVSQTPKYLVTQMGNDKSIKCEQNLGHDTMYWYKQDSKKFLKIMFSYNNKELIINETVPNRFSPKSPDKAHLNLHINSLELGDSAVYFCASSPASNQPQHFGDGTRLSIL.

This clonotype occurred many times. The chain couples TRBV10-3 to TRBJ2-1; D remains ambiguous. Trimming removed 3 bases from V and 0 bases from J, with 0 bases in between. The CDR3 sequence is 12 residues long. Germline CDR1 ENHRY, CDR2 SYGVKD. The CDR3 DNA reads TGTGCCATCAGTGACTCCTACAATGAGCAGTTCTTC. This sequence encodes CAISDSYNEQFF.

Ten or more counts support this clonotype. This CDR3 is CASSLGRGNYNEQFF. The CDR3 bases are TGTGCCAGCAGCTTGGGCAGGGGGAATTACAATGAGCAGTTCTTC. V is TRBV7-9 and J is TRBJ2-1, with TRBD1 matching over 7 bases. There are 15 residues in the CDR3. V dropped 3 bases and J dropped 4; count of bases not matched to a gene: 6. Per germline, CDR1 SEHNR and CDR2 FQNEAQ (reference sequence).

This clonotype has at least ten counts. The chain links TRBV4-1 to TRBJ1-2; D is unresolved. Trimming took 0 bases from V and 8 from J, leaving 4 bases between them. Germline assignment: CDR1 MGHRA and CDR2 YSYEKL. The CDR3 is made up of 11 amino acids. The CDR3 DNA reads as TGCGCCAGCAGCCAAGAGGGCGGCTACACCTTC. Its translation is CASSQEGGYTF.

This clonotype has ten or more counts. The chain employs TRBV10-3 and TRBJ2-3; TRBD2 aligns across 12 bases. This CDR3 region has 18 residues. Trimming removed 2 bases from V and 6 bases from J; junction bases left unmatched: 12. Germline CDR1 reads ENHRY; CDR2 reads SYGVKD. The CDR3: CAISETLSLAGGSDTQYF. CDR3 sequence (DNA): TGTGCCATCAGTGAGACCCTCTCACTAGCGGGGGGATCGGATACGCAGTATTTT.

This clonotype was picked up many times. The V and J genes are TRBV6-2 or TRBV6-3 and TRBJ1-5; no clear D. This CDR3 has 15 residues. The V end lost 1 base, the J end lost 1 base, and 8 bases lay between the germline ends. Germline CDR1 is MNHEY and CDR2 is SVGEGT. The CDR3 sequence: CASSYLGRSNQPQHF. CDR3 in DNA: TGTGCCAGCAGTTACTTGGGCAGAAGCAATCAGCCCCAGCATTTT.